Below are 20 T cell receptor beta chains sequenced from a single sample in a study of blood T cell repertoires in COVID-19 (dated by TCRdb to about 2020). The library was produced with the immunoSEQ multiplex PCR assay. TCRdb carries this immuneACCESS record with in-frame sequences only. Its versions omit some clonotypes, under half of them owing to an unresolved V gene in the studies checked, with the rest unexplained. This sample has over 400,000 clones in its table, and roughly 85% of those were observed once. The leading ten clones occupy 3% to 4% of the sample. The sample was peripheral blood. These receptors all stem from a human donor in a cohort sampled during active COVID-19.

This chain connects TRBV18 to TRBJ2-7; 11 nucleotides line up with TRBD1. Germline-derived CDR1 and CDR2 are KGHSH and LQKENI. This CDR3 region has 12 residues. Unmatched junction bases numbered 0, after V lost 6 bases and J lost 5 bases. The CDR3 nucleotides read TGTGCCAGCTCGGGACAGGGGGACGAGCAGTACTTC. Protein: CASSGQGDEQYF.

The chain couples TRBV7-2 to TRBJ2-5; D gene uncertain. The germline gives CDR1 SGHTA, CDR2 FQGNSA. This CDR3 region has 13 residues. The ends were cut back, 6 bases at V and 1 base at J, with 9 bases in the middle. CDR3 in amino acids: CASSYLVQETQYF. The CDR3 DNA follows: TGTGCCAGCAGTTATTTAGTCCAAGAGACCCAGTACTTC.

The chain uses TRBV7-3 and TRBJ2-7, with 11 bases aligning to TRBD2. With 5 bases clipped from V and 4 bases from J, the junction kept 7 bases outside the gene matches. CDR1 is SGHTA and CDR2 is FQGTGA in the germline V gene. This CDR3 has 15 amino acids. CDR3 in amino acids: CASSKTSGRQYEQYF. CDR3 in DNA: TGTGCCAGCAGCAAAACTAGCGGGAGACAGTACGAGCAGTACTTC.

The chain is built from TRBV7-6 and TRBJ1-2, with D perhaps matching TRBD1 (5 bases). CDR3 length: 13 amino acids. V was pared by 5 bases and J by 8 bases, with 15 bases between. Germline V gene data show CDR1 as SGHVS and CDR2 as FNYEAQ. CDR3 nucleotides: TGTGCCAGCAGCCTATCCGCGGGGGAGGGCTACACCTTC. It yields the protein CASSLSAGEGYTF.

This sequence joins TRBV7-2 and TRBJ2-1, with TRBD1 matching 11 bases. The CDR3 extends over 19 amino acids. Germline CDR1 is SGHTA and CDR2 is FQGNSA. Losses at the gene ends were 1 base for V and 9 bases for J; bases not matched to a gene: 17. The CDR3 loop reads CASSLDPTKNRDRGGEQFF. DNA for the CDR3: TGTGCCAGCAGCTTAGATCCCACAAAAAACCGGGACAGGGGGGGTGAGCAGTTCTTC.

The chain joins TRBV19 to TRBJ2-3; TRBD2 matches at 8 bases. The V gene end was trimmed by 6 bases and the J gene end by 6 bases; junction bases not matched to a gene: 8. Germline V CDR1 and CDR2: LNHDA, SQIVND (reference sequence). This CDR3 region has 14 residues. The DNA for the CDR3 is TGTGCCAGTAGCGGGAGGGTAATGAGTGATACGCAGTATTTT. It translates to CASSGRVMSDTQYF.

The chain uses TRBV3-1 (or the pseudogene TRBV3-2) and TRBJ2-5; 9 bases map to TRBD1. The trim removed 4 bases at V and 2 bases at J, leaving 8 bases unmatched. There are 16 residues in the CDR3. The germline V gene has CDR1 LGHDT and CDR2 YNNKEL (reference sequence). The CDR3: CASSRTGGVRQETQYF. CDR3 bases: TGTGCCAGCAGCCGTACAGGGGGCGTGCGGCAAGAGACCCAGTACTTC.

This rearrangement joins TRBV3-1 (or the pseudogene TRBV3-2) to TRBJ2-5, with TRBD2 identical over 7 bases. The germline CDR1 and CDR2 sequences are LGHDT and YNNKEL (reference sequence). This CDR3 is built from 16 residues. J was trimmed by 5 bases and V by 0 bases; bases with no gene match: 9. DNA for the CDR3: TGTGCCAGCAGCCAAGAACCAGCGGGATCGGCTGAGACCCAGTACTTC. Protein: CASSQEPAGSAETQYF.

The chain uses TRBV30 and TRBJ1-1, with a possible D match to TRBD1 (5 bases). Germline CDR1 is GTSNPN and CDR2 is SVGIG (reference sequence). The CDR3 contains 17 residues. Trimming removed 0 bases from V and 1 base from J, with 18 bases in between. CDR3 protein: CAWSVIVTALGNTEAFF. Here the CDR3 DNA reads TGTGCCTGGAGTGTAATTGTGACAGCCTTAGGGAACACTGAAGCTTTCTTT.

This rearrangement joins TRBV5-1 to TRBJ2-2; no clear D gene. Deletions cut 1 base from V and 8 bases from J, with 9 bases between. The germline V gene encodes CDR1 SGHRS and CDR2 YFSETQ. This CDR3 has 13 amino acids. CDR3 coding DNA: TGCGCCAGCAGCTTGTTTTCGTCGGGGGAGCTGTTTTTT. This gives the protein CASSLFSSGELFF.

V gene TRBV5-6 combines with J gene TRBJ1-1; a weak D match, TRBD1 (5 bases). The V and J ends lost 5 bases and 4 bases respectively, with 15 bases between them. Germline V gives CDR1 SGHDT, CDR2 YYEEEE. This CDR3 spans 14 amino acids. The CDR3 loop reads CASRYPGDSTEAFF. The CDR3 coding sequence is TGTGCCAGCAGGTATCCCGGGGACTCCACTGAAGCTTTCTTT.

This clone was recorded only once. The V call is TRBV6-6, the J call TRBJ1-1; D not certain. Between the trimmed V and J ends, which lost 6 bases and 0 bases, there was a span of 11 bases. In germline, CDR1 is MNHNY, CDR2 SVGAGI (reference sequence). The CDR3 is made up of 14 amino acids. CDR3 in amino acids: CASRSSYLNTEAFF. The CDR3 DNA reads TGTGCCAGCAGATCTTCGTACTTGAACACTGAAGCTTTCTTT.

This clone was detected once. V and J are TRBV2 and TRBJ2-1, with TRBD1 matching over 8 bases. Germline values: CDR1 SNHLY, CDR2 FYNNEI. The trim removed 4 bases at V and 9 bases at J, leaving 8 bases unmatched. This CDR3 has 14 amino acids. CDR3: CASSGTGKNGEQFF. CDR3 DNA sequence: TGTGCCAGCAGTGGGACAGGGAAGAATGGTGAGCAGTTCTTC.

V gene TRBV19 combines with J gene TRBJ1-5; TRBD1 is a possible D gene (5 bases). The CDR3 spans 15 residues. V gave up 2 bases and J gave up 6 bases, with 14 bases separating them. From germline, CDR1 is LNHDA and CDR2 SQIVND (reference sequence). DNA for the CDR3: TGTGCCAGTAGTATATTAGGGTTCGACAGTCAGCCCCAGCATTTT. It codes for CASSILGFDSQPQHF.

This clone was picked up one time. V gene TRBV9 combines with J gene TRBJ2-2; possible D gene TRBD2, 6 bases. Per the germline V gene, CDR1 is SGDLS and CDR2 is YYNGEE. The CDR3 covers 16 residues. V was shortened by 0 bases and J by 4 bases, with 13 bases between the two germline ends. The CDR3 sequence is CASSVAAGTSTGELFF. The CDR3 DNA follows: TGTGCCAGCAGCGTAGCAGCGGGCACTAGCACCGGGGAGCTGTTTTTT.

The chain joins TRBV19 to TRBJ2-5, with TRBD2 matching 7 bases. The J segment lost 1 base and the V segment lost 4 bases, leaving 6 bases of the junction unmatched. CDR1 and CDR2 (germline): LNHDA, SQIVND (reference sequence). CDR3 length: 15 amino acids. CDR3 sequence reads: CASSRASGLQETQYF. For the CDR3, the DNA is TGTGCCAGTAGTAGGGCTAGCGGTCTCCAAGAGACCCAGTACTTC.

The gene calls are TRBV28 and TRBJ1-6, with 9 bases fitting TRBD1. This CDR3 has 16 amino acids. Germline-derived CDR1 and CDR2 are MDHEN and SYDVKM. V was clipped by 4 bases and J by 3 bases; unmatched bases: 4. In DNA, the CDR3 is TGTGCCAGCAGTTCTCCGACAGGGGGCTATAATTCACCCCTCCACTTT. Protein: CASSSPTGGYNSPLHF. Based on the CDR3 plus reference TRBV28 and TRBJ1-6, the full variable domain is DVKVTQSSRYLVKRTGEKVFLECVQDMDHENMFWYRQDPGLGLRLIYFSYDVKMKEKGDIPEGYSVSREKKERFSLILESASTNQTSMYLCASSSPTGGYNSPLHFGNGTRLTVT.

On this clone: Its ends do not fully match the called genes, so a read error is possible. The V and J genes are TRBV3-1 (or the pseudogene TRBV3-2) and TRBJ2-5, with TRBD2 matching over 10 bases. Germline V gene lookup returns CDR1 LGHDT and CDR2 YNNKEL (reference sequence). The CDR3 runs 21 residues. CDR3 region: CAGSQELPTSGWGAYQETQYF. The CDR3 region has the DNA TGTGCCGGCAGCCAAGAGTTACCGACTAGCGGGTGGGGGGCCTACCAAGAGACCCAGTACTTC.

For the CDR3, the DNA is TGTGCCAGCAGCTTAGAGACTAGTTGGAGTGATACGCAGTATTTT. It codes for CASSLETSWSDTQYF. V usage is TRBV11-2 and J usage is TRBJ2-3; D is perhaps TRBD2 (6 bases). The CDR3 runs 15 residues. CDR1 is SGHAT and CDR2 is FQNNGV in the germline V gene. V was cut by 0 bases and J by 6 bases, with 13 bases left in between.

For the CDR3, the DNA is TGTGCCAGCAGCCCGGGACAGGCCTGGGATCAGCCCCAGCATTTT. It codes for CASSPGQAWDQPQHF. The V gene is TRBV6-5, the J gene TRBJ1-5; 8 bases map to TRBD1. The V gene end was trimmed by 6 bases and the J gene end by 5 bases; junction bases not matched to a gene: 9. The CDR3 consists of 15 residues. The germline V gene has CDR1 MNHEY and CDR2 SVGAGI.